The source of this T cell receptor beta chain is a study of T cells in Graves' hyperthyroidism and ophthalmopathy. For the diagnoses, clinical symptoms, serum thyroxine and TRAb, thyroid ultrasound and orbital computed tomography were used. Trimming removed 4 bases from V and 2 bases from J; junction bases left unmatched: 19. CDR3 size: 19 residues. The germline CDR1 and CDR2 sequences are SGDLS and YYNGEE. RNA transcripts yielded amplified TCR beta CDR3 regions. In the first-round RT-PCR of the TCR CDR3, the HTBI primer set was used. MiXCR, applied by TCRdb to the multiplex PCR reads, yields one record per CDR3 protein. This sample has over 500,000 distinct CDR3 sequences, with over 45% found just once.

The chain has TRBV9 and TRBJ2-7, with 9 bases identical to TRBD2. The receptor's source is an adult woman with Graves' disease, either hyperthyroidism or ophthalmopathy (not recorded which). Input material: peripheral blood or thyroid tissue (not recorded which). CDR3 amino acids: CASSLPGGRVSSGTYEQYF. The CDR3 DNA is TGTGCCAGCAGCCTCCCGGGCGGGAGGGTTTCGAGTGGGACCTACGAGCAGTACTTC.